This T cell receptor beta chain was captured in a study of regulatory T cells in long-lasting Graves disease. General study points: The sample size was small, and this may have reduced accuracy. Between persistent patients, thousands of public clonotypes were shared, exceeding the roughly 1,000 shared between new patients.

This clonotype came up many times. The antigen is unknown. Documented time point: newly diagnosed GD, antithyroid drugs for less than 3 months. PBMCs provided the RNA from which the TCR library was made. CDR3-region Arm-PCR and iRepertoire HTBI primers produced the TCR beta libraries. Each CDR3 protein is one row after TCRdb ran MiXCR on the multiplex PCR reads. Altogether about 520,000 distinct CDR3 sequences are present, around 13% being singletons, with the ten largest covering roughly 8.9%. Trimming cost V 6 bases and J 1 base, with 13 bases left between them. The CDR3 runs to 15 residues. From germline, CDR1 is SNHLY and CDR2 FYNNEI. The sample also formed part of further work on T cells in Graves' hyperthyroidism and ophthalmopathy.

This TCR derives from a woman under 40 with Graves disease. This chain links TRBV2 with TRBJ1-5; maybe TRBD1 (6 bases). The sample in question was peripheral blood mononuclear cells (PBMCs), obtained at new diagnosis, from a patient treated with antithyroid drugs. CDR3 sequence: CASRRGWGSNQPQHF. CDR3 coding DNA: TGTGCCAGCAGAAGGGGGTGGGGAAGCAATCAGCCCCAGCATTTT. The full variable domain, with the rest looked up from reference TRBV2 and TRBJ1-5, is EPEVTQTPSHQVTQMGQEVILRCVPISNHLYFYWYRQILGQKVEFLVSFYNNEISEKSEIFDDQFSVERPDGSNFTLKIRSTKLEDSAMYFCASRRGWGSNQPQHFGDGTRLSIL.